This TCR beta chain was recovered during a study of cytomegalovirus exposure and HLA in healthy donors. On this clone: The target antigen is unknown.

The PCR used 60 Vbeta and 13 Jbeta primers. Libraries were prepared by immunoSEQ multiplex PCR; TCRdb keeps only in-frame clonotypes and omits some of them. Counted here are about 100,000 clones, roughly 83% occurring once; the ten biggest clones make up around 4%. Germline assignment: CDR1 MNHNY and CDR2 SVGAGI (reference sequence). This CDR3 has 16 residues. Broader study findings: In vitro assays verified that three CMV-associated chains recognized CMV antigens specifically. Later genetic work tied a missense DCLRE1C variant to beta-chain V and J trimming.

The sample comprised PBMCs. The sequence derives from a female donor in good health and CMV-seropositive. The rearrangement links TRBV6-6 to TRBJ2-5; 7 bases fit TRBD2. The DNA matches TRBJ2-7 better at its end, which makes the J call doubtful. As DNA, the CDR3 is TGTGCCAGCAGTTACGCGGCTGGGGGGGGAGCGGGCGAGCAGTACTTC. Translating gives CASSYAAGGGAGEQYF.